One T cell receptor beta chain is described in this entry. The sample originates from a study of shared clonotypes between healthy human individuals. At deep level, the assay was performed. The unsorted PBMC replicate PCRs were performed with about 290 ng DNA, 25,000 to 30,000 T cell genomes. The method was immunoSEQ multiplex PCR; TCRdb's version includes in-frame clones alone and lacks a portion of them. Of fewer than 550,000 clones detected, over 60% appear once; the ten largest clones hold approximately 12%. The V end lost 1 base, the J end lost 9 bases, and 13 bases lay between the germline ends. The CDR3 has 13 residues. Per germline, CDR1 SGHNT and CDR2 YENEEA.

This clonotype originated in a woman aged 40 to 50 in good health. Some clones in this sample may be carry-over from other donors' samples. The chain joins TRBV11-3 to TRBJ2-7; D might be TRBD2 (6 bases). The source material was PBMCs. CDR3: CASSLVTAGPQYF. CDR3 coding DNA: TGTGCCAGCAGCTTAGTGACGGCGGGACCGCAGTACTTC.